Listed here are 17 T cell receptor beta chains from one sample, sequenced in a study of blood T cells in healthy people across ages. It was with a sample-barcoded 5' primer and a J-beta primer mix that a second PCR of roughly 7 to 11 cycles was run. TCRdb passed the 5' RACE reads through MiXCR, listing each CDR3 protein once. The sample contains 1.5 million to 2 million distinct CDR3 sequences, around half of which appear only once. Input material: blood. These receptors originate from a woman aged 40 to 50 in good health.

This chain uses TRBV7-2 with TRBJ2-3; D call uncertain. Trimming left V 5 bases short and J 2 bases short, with 11 bases between. CDR3 length equals 14 residues. CDR1 and CDR2 from the germline V gene are SGHTA and FQGNSA. In DNA form, the CDR3 reads TGTGCCAGCAGCGTGACTGGGGACACAGATACGCAGTATTTT. Its protein is CASSVTGDTDTQYF. Drawing the rest from reference TRBV7-2 and TRBJ2-3, the complete variable domain is GAGVSQSPSNKVTEKGKDVELRCDPISGHTALYWYRQSLGQGLEFLIYFQGNSAPDKSGLPSDRFSAERTGGSVSTLTIQRTQQEDSAVYLCASSVTGDTDTQYFGPGTRLTVL.

V and J are TRBV12-3 or TRBV12-4 and TRBJ1-2; D possibly corresponds to TRBD1 (5 bases). V was cut by 7 bases and J by 0 bases, with 12 bases left in between. This CDR3 region has 14 residues. The CDR3 DNA sequence: TGTGCCAGCACCCCATGGGGGGCTAACTATGGCTACACCTTC. Its protein product is CASTPWGANYGYTF.

V is TRBV6-9 and J is TRBJ1-5; D is ambiguous. The V end lost 8 bases, the J end lost 0 bases, and 14 bases lay between the germline ends. The germline gives CDR1 MNHGY, CDR2 SVAAGI. This CDR3 spans 15 amino acids. The CDR3 loop is CASERYEYSNQPQHF. In DNA, the CDR3 is TGTGCCAGCGAGCGATACGAGTATAGCAATCAGCCCCAGCATTTT.

This clonotype showed up just a few times. The rearrangement links TRBV13 to TRBJ2-1; D is undetermined. The germline V and J ends were trimmed by 0 bases and 0 bases, with 18 bases remaining between them. Germline CDR1 reads PRHDT; CDR2 reads FYEKMQ (reference sequence). The CDR3 totals 19 residues. In DNA, the CDR3 is TGTGCCAGCAGCTTAGGCTTCCGATGGGTAGAGAGCTCCTACAATGAGCAGTTCTTC. Translating gives CASSLGFRWVESSYNEQFF.

The V and J genes are TRBV20-1 and TRBJ2-5; D remains unclear. V lost 3 bases, J lost 0 bases, and 11 bases lay in between. Per the germline V gene, CDR1 is DFQATT and CDR2 is SNEGSKA (reference sequence). This CDR3 spans 14 amino acids. CDR3 amino acids: CSASARLHQETQYF. CDR3 DNA sequence: TGCAGTGCTAGTGCTCGCCTTCACCAAGAGACCCAGTACTTC.

Of note for this clonotype: At one boundary the junction diverges from the germline segment, which might be a read error. The chain couples TRBV7-9 to TRBJ2-1; 8 bases map to TRBD2. Germline V gene lookup returns CDR1 SEHNR and CDR2 FQNEAQ (reference sequence). This CDR3 has 15 residues. The DNA of the CDR3 is TGTGCCAGCTGCTTACTCTGGCGGGGGGATGGTGAGCAGTTCTTC. Protein sequence: CASCLLWRGDGEQFF.

Ten or more counts support this clonotype. The chain carries TRBV4-3 and TRBJ2-5; 11 nucleotides line up with TRBD2. In germline, CDR1 is LGHNA, CDR2 YSLEER. The junction had 9 bases not matched to a gene; V was cut back by 4 bases and J by 5 bases. The CDR3 is 16 amino acids. The CDR3 sequence is CASSPGLAGGGETQYF. In nucleotides, the CDR3 is TGCGCCAGCAGCCCAGGACTAGCGGGTGGCGGCGAGACCCAGTACTTC.

The rearrangement joins TRBV7-2 to TRBJ2-3; D might be TRBD2 (5 bases). Between the trimmed V and J ends, which lost 4 bases and 3 bases, there was a span of 14 bases. Germline V gives CDR1 SGHTA, CDR2 FQGNSA. This CDR3 has 15 amino acids. CDR3 protein: CASSSRSAVTDTQYF. The CDR3 nucleotides read TGTGCCAGCAGCTCCAGATCAGCGGTTACAGATACGCAGTATTTT.

The chain couples TRBV20-1 to TRBJ2-5, with 7 bases that match TRBD1. The CDR3 length is 13 residues. V dropped 5 bases and J dropped 4; count of bases not matched to a gene: 7. In germline, CDR1 is DFQATT, CDR2 SNEGSKA (reference sequence). CDR3 sequence: CSALRQGAETQYF. In nucleotides, the CDR3 is TGCAGTGCTCTACGACAGGGCGCAGAGACCCAGTACTTC.

DNA of the CDR3: TGTGCCAGCAGCCAAGTAAGGGACCAAGAGACCCAGTACTTC. The encoded protein is CASSQVRDQETQYF. The genes are TRBV14 and TRBJ2-5; no definite D call. There are 14 residues in the CDR3. Germline values: CDR1 SGHDN, CDR2 FVKESK. Trimming cost V 1 base and J 0 bases, with 6 bases left between them.

In this sample, this clonotype turned up a few times. V and J are TRBV7-2 and TRBJ2-7, with a tentative D call TRBD2 (7 bases). The V gene lost 4 bases and the J gene lost 7 bases, with 17 bases spanning the gap. This CDR3 is 14 amino acids long. Germline V gives CDR1 SGHTA, CDR2 FQGNSA. DNA for the CDR3: TGTGCCAGCAGCTACGTGGGGGGGCGGGATGAGCAGTACTTC. This encodes CASSYVGGRDEQYF. The full variable domain, its missing parts supplied by reference TRBV7-2 and TRBJ2-7, is GAGVSQSPSNKVTEKGKDVELRCDPISGHTALYWYRQSLGQGLEFLIYFQGNSAPDKSGLPSDRFSAERTGGSVSTLTIQRTQQEDSAVYLCASSYVGGRDEQYFGPGTRLTVT.

The rearrangement links TRBV20-1 to TRBJ1-2; possible D gene TRBD1, 6 bases. This CDR3 is 14 amino acids long. Germline CDR1 DFQATT, CDR2 SNEGSKA (reference sequence). V was cut by 5 bases and J by 2 bases, with 15 bases left in between. In DNA, the CDR3 is TGCAGTGCTGAACAGACAGGAACGAACTATGGCTACACCTTC. Its translation: CSAEQTGTNYGYTF.

The CDR3 sequence: CSARHQQPMNTEAFF. Here the CDR3 DNA reads TGCAGTGCTAGACACCAACAGCCAATGAACACTGAAGCTTTCTTT. The rearrangement uses TRBV20-1 and TRBJ1-1; D is undetermined. Looked up from germline, CDR1 is DFQATT and CDR2 is SNEGSKA (reference sequence). The V end was cut by 2 bases, the J end by 0 bases, with 13 bases between. The CDR3 is 15 residues long.

This clonotype was counted at least ten times. The genes are TRBV20-1 and TRBJ2-5; D remains ambiguous. The CDR3 runs 8 residues. Germline V gives CDR1 DFQATT, CDR2 SNEGSKA (reference sequence). The V and J ends lost 6 bases and 4 bases respectively, with 0 bases between them. CDR3 nucleotides: TGCAGTGCAGAGACCCAGTACTTC. It encodes CSAETQYF.

The chain uses TRBV24-1 and TRBJ2-1; tentatively, D is TRBD1 (5 bases). Germline V gives CDR1 KGHDR, CDR2 SFDVKD. The V gene lost 5 bases and the J gene lost 7 bases, with 11 bases spanning the gap. CDR3 size: 13 residues. The CDR3 reads CATSGQGRNEQFF. The CDR3 DNA sequence: TGTGCCACCAGTGGGCAGGGCAGGAATGAGCAGTTCTTC.

There are a few counts of this clonotype. The chain links TRBV5-1 to TRBJ2-5; 11 nucleotides agree with TRBD1. Germline V CDR1 and CDR2: SGHRS, YFSETQ. There are 16 residues in the CDR3. V lost 0 bases and J lost 5; bases outside the gene matches: 6. The DNA of the CDR3 is TGCGCCAGCAGCTTGGTTGGGACAGGGGGTAAGGAGACCCAGTACTTC. It is translated as CASSLVGTGGKETQYF.

The chain links TRBV29-1 to TRBJ2-3, with D perhaps matching TRBD1 (5 bases). The CDR3 is 13 residues long. V was shortened by 0 bases and J by 1 base, with 5 bases between the two germline ends. Germline lookup yields CDR1 SQVTM and CDR2 ANQGSEA. The CDR3 coding sequence is TGCAGCGTTGAAGAACAGGGCACAGATACGCAGTATTTT. Its translation: CSVEEQGTDTQYF.